This paragraph covers one T cell receptor beta chain sequence. The antigen remains undetermined. Mismatch with germline at one junction end may stem from a read error. Researchers amplified the TCR beta CDR3 regions from RNA transcripts. During a first-round RT-PCR of the TCR CDR3, the HTBI primer set was used. Via MiXCR, TCRdb re-called the multiplex PCR reads, giving one row per CDR3 protein. The repertoire consists of about 420,000 distinct CDR3 sequences, with 15% to 19% occurring once and the leading ten covering 14%. Diagnosis rested on symptoms, serum thyroxine and TRAb, thyroid ultrasound, and orbital computed tomography. It was around 10 ml of fresh peripheral blood that supplied the PBMCs. Germline values: CDR1 SGHAT, CDR2 FQNNGV. The CDR3 sequence is 13 residues long. These data belong to a study of T cells in Graves' hyperthyroidism and ophthalmopathy. Study observations and caveats: For ophthalmopathy, model prediction preceded onset by a median around six months.

The sequence derives from a woman aged 18-30 years with Graves' hyperthyroidism. The chain is built from TRBV11-2 and TRBJ2-1; 9 nucleotides agree with TRBD2. Sequencing was performed on blood. CDR3 residues: CASNLAGVNEQFF. The CDR3 DNA is TGTGCCAGCAACTTAGCGGGAGTAAATGAGCAGTTCTTC.